The sequence of this T cell receptor beta chain was determined in a study of control samples from healthy donors and cancer patients. The CDR3 is 13 residues long. Comment on this clone: Additional DNA sequences in this sample encode the identical CDR3.

Measured with immunoSEQ multiplex PCR; TCRdb has only the in-frame clones, and not every one. Of 10,000 to 15,000 clones listed, 85% to 90% are singletons. Material: formalin-fixed, paraffin-embedded tissue. The source of this sequence is a male donor with melanoma. The rearrangement uses TRBV21-1 and TRBJ2-7; no check of the table's D call, TRBD2, against the DNA was made. TRBV21-1 is classified as a pseudogene. In nucleotides, the CDR3 is TGTGCCAGTAACCTCCATGGAGTCTACGAGCAGTACTTC. Encoded protein: CASNLHGVYEQYF.